Below, 27 T cell receptor beta chains from the same sample are listed, as sequenced in a study of CD8+ T cells in alopecia areata. Investigators isolated RNA and reverse transcribed it into cDNA to act as the sequencing template. The assay was immunoSEQ multiplex PCR, and TCRdb's table has in-frame clones only and misses some. The table lists 150,000 to 200,000 clones, 50% to 60% of them singletons. Sequenced sample: CD4+ T cells sorted from blood. These TCRs come from a human donor in good health.

The chain uses TRBV15 and TRBJ1-5, with D unresolved. V lost 5 bases and J 11 bases, leaving 22 bases between the germline ends. CDR3 length: 15 amino acids. From germline, CDR1 is LNHNV and CDR2 YYDKDF (reference sequence). The CDR3 DNA reads as TGTGCCACCAGCCGAGGTCTGGTTGGCGGTTGGACCCAGCATTTT. Translating it yields CATSRGLVGGWTQHF.

This clone has only a few counts. The V call is TRBV29-1, the J call TRBJ2-7; tentative D call: TRBD1 (5 bases). The ends were cut back, 4 bases at V and 0 bases at J, with 10 bases in the middle. The CDR3 is made up of 13 amino acids. CDR1 SQVTM and CDR2 ANQGSEA come from the germline V gene. In DNA form, the CDR3 reads TGCAGCGTTGGACAGCTAAGCTCCTACGAGCAGTACTTC. Translated: CSVGQLSSYEQYF.

This clone has a handful of counts. In DNA, the CDR3 is TGTGCCATCAGTGAGCCTTCCTTGGATAATCCACGACAGGGGCGAAAAGGGGAGCTGTTTTTT. Protein sequence: CAISEPSLDNPRQGRKGELFF. This chain connects TRBV10-3 to TRBJ2-2, with TRBD1 identical over 8 bases. Per the germline V gene, CDR1 is ENHRY and CDR2 is SYGVKD. The CDR3 runs to 21 residues. Trimming cost V 2 bases and J 8 bases; bases outside gene matches: 25.

This clone was found once. Other DNA sequences in the same sample also yield this CDR3. This chain connects TRBV20-1 to TRBJ2-5; no reliable D call. This CDR3 has 11 residues. Germline V gene lookup returns CDR1 DFQATT and CDR2 SNEGSKA (reference sequence). The V end lost 0 bases, the J end lost 4 bases, and 3 bases lay between the germline ends. As DNA, the CDR3 is TGCAGTGCTAGAGATCGAGAGACCCAGTACTTC. It codes for CSARDRETQYF.

The rearrangement uses TRBV11-2 and TRBJ2-2, with 10 bases that match TRBD2. Germline V gene sequence: CDR1 SGHAT, CDR2 FQNNGV. This CDR3 is built from 15 residues. J lost 5 bases, V lost 4 bases, and 4 bases had no gene match. CDR3 amino acids: CASSSSGSRTGELFF. The CDR3 DNA reads TGTGCCAGCAGCTCTAGCGGGAGTAGGACCGGGGAGCTGTTTTTT.

Sample share makes this clone medium-sized. The rearrangement joins TRBV28 to TRBJ2-3; D not resolved. This CDR3 region has 14 residues. V was trimmed by 2 bases and J by 6 bases, leaving 12 bases between them. Germline CDR1 and CDR2: MDHEN and SYDVKM. The CDR3 region has the DNA TGTGCCAGCAGTTTAGGTAGGAGTATGGATACGCAGTATTTT. Translated, it gives CASSLGRSMDTQYF.

This clone has more than one count but fewer than ten. The V gene is TRBV19, the J gene TRBJ2-3, with a tentative D call TRBD1 (5 bases). CDR3 size: 12 residues. V lost 5 bases and J lost 9, with 12 bases in between. Looked up from germline, CDR1 is LNHDA and CDR2 is SQIVND (reference sequence). The CDR3 spells CASSHSQGTQYF. CDR3 DNA sequence: TGTGCCAGTAGTCACTCTCAGGGAACGCAGTATTTT.

The chain employs TRBV2 and TRBJ2-5; 12 bases line up with TRBD2. This CDR3 comprises 17 residues. The junction had 12 bases not matched to a gene; V was cut back by 4 bases and J by 6 bases. Germline V gene sequence: CDR1 SNHLY, CDR2 FYNNEI. The CDR3 nucleotides read TGTGCCAGCAGTGTCGGAGGGGCTAGCGGGAGGGAGAAGACCCAGTACTTC. It encodes CASSVGGASGREKTQYF.

V is TRBV30 and J is TRBJ2-3; no firm D call. CDR1 GTSNPN and CDR2 SVGIG come from the germline V gene (reference sequence). The CDR3 consists of 14 residues. Trimming removed 4 bases at V and 2 bases at J, with 13 bases between. The CDR3 DNA reads as TGTGCCTGGAACCTGAACAGCGCCACAGATACGCAGTATTTT. As protein: CAWNLNSATDTQYF.

The rearrangement joins TRBV9 to TRBJ2-2; the match to TRBD2 covers 10 bases. The trim removed 3 bases at V and 6 bases at J, leaving 8 bases unmatched. Germline assignment: CDR1 SGDLS and CDR2 YYNGEE. The CDR3 loop spans 16 amino acids. CDR3 region: CASSAASGRSPGELFF. The CDR3 DNA is TGTGCCAGCAGCGCTGCTAGCGGGAGAAGTCCCGGGGAGCTGTTTTTT.

Only a few counts were recorded for this clone. The chain has TRBV4-2 and TRBJ2-3; D may correspond to TRBD1 or TRBD2 (5 bases each). CDR3 size: 19 residues. Trimming stripped 3 bases from V and 4 bases from J, with 26 bases between. Germline values: CDR1 LGHNA, CDR2 YNFKEQ. CDR3 nucleotides: TGTGCCAGCAGCCAGGGCTCCGGGACCCTCGGTCGGGTTTCAGATACGCAGTATTTT. Protein product: CASSQGSGTLGRVSDTQYF.

The V call is TRBV7-8, the J call TRBJ1-5; no reliable D call. This CDR3 is 15 amino acids long. The germline V gene has CDR1 SGHVS and CDR2 FQNEAQ. Between the trimmed V and J ends, which lost 1 base and 3 bases, there was a span of 10 bases. The CDR3 bases are TGTGCCAGCAGCTTAGGCTCCAGCAACAATCAGCCCCAGCATTTT. Encoded protein: CASSLGSSNNQPQHF.

This clone was detected once. This chain joins TRBV11-2 and TRBJ2-1, with D possibly matching TRBD1 (5 bases). The CDR3 consists of 15 residues. The V end lost 4 bases, the J end lost 3 bases, and 13 bases lay between the germline ends. Germline CDR1 SGHAT, CDR2 FQNNGV. As DNA, the CDR3 is TGTGCCAGCAGCTCCCTACGCGGACACTACAATGAGCAGTTCTTC. Translated, it gives CASSSLRGHYNEQFF.

This clone came up once. J is TRBJ1-3 and V is TRBV6-5; D uncertain. Trimming removed 6 bases from V and 0 bases from J, with 12 bases in between. Germline CDR1 MNHEY, CDR2 SVGAGI. The length of the CDR3 is 15 residues. The CDR3 protein is CASRGGRNSGNTIYF. DNA for the CDR3: TGTGCCAGCAGGGGCGGACGGAACTCTGGAAACACCATATATTTT.

This clone was seen a few times. This chain links TRBV29-1 with TRBJ1-4, with TRBD1 as a possible D gene (5 bases). The germline V gene has CDR1 SQVTM and CDR2 ANQGSEA. The V end lost 1 base, the J end lost 4 bases, and 10 bases lay between the germline ends. CDR3 length equals 14 residues. CDR3 DNA sequence: TGCAGCGTTGAAGGCGGGGCAGATAATGAAAAACTGTTTTTT. Protein product: CSVEGGADNEKLFF. The entire variable domain, with the rest obtained from reference TRBV29-1 and TRBJ1-4, is as follows: SAVISQKPSRDICQRGTSLTIQCQVDSQVTMMFWYRQQPGQSLTLIATANQGSEATYESGFVIDKFPISRPNLTFSTLTVSNMSPEDSSIYLCSVEGGADNEKLFFGSGTQLSVL.

The gene calls are TRBV7-9 and TRBJ2-1; 11 bases are a match to TRBD1. This CDR3 spans 15 amino acids. J lost 7 bases, V lost 5 bases, and 7 bases had no gene match. The germline gives CDR1 SEHNR, CDR2 FQNEAQ (reference sequence). In DNA form, the CDR3 reads TGTGCCAGCAGCCCCCGGGACAGGGGGGCAAATGAGCAGTTCTTC. Its protein product is CASSPRDRGANEQFF.

There are a few counts of this clone. In DNA form, the CDR3 reads TGTGCCAGCCGTTTTGCAGGGGATTCACCCCTCCACTTT. Translation gives CASRFAGDSPLHF. The V and J genes are TRBV2 and TRBJ1-6, with D perhaps TRBD1 (6 bases). Trimming shortened V by 8 bases and J by 8 bases, and 13 bases separated the two germline ends. This CDR3 has 13 residues. CDR1 and CDR2 (germline): SNHLY, FYNNEI.

The J gene is TRBJ2-5, the V gene TRBV7-9; possibly TRBD2 for D (5 bases). CDR1 is SEHNR and CDR2 is FQNEAQ in the germline V gene (reference sequence). Trimming left V 3 bases short and J 2 bases short, with 13 bases between. This CDR3 region has 15 residues. The CDR3 protein is CASSFPTMTQETQYF. The CDR3 bases are TGTGCCAGCAGCTTCCCGACTATGACTCAAGAGACCCAGTACTTC.

The chain is built from TRBV2 and TRBJ1-1; 7 bases agree with TRBD1. Germline CDR1 is SNHLY and CDR2 is FYNNEI. V dropped 6 bases and J dropped 11; count of bases not matched to a gene: 3. This CDR3 comprises 10 residues. The CDR3 nucleotides read TGTGCCAGCAGGCAGGGGGTGGCTTTCTTT. Its protein is CASRQGVAFF.

V usage is TRBV25-1 and J usage is TRBJ2-4; 9 bases agree with TRBD1. V gave up 3 bases and J gave up 7 bases; unmatched junction bases: 7. In germline, CDR1 is MGHDK, CDR2 SYGVNS. This CDR3 has 15 residues. The CDR3 is CASSDSGTGSNIQYF. CDR3 DNA: TGTGCCAGCAGTGATTCTGGGACAGGGTCGAACATTCAGTACTTC.

The sample holds a few counts of this clone. The gene calls are TRBV29-1 and TRBJ2-3; 11 bases are shared with TRBD1. In germline, CDR1 is SQVTM, CDR2 ANQGSEA. This CDR3 contains 14 residues. V was clipped by 3 bases and J by 3 bases; unmatched bases: 2. In DNA, the CDR3 is TGCAGCGTTGAGGGACAGGGGGTTACAGATACGCAGTATTTT. Its protein is CSVEGQGVTDTQYF.

The chain couples TRBV29-1 to TRBJ2-7; a possible D gene is TRBD1 (5 bases). The CDR3 totals 13 residues. Trimming cost V 4 bases and J 1 base, with 11 bases left between them. The V gene's germline CDR1 is SQVTM and CDR2 ANQGSEA. Written as DNA, the CDR3 is TGCAGCGTTGTAGGGGAAGGGTCCTACGAGCAGTACTTC. This encodes CSVVGEGSYEQYF.

This clone was observed at least ten times. The chain links TRBV6-6 to TRBJ1-5; no reliable D call. The germline CDR1 and CDR2 sequences are MNHNY and SVGAGI (reference sequence). The CDR3 extends over 12 amino acids. V was shortened by 2 bases and J by 11 bases, with 10 bases between the two germline ends. The CDR3 is CASSYGNLAQHF. CDR3 in DNA: TGTGCCAGCAGTTACGGGAATCTGGCCCAGCATTTT.

The chain recombines TRBV29-1 with TRBJ2-1, with 13 bases aligning to TRBD2. J lost 7 bases, V lost 6 bases, and 3 bases had no gene match. CDR1 SQVTM and CDR2 ANQGSEA come from the germline V gene. The CDR3 consists of 13 residues. This chain's CDR3 is CSVGLAGVNEQFF. DNA of the CDR3: TGCAGCGTCGGACTAGCGGGAGTTAATGAGCAGTTCTTC.

The count of this clone is one. The CDR3 coding sequence is TGTGCCAGCAGCCGGGACAAGATCTACGAGCAGTACTTC. Its translation is CASSRDKIYEQYF. V usage is TRBV2 and J usage is TRBJ2-7; tentatively, D is TRBD1 (6 bases). V was clipped by 6 bases and J by 3 bases, with 12 bases between them. Germline CDR1 is SNHLY and CDR2 is FYNNEI. The CDR3 has 13 residues.

In its sample, this clone was seen a few times. The chain couples TRBV28 to TRBJ2-1; 13 bases agree with TRBD2. CDR1 is MDHEN and CDR2 is SYDVKM in the germline V gene. The junction had 6 bases not matched to a gene; V was cut back by 5 bases and J by 5 bases. The CDR3 is made up of 16 amino acids. The CDR3 region has the DNA TGTGCCAGCAGTGGGACGGGACTAGCGGGGAACAATGAGCAGTTCTTC. Residues: CASSGTGLAGNNEQFF.

This clone was recorded a few times. J is TRBJ2-1 and V is TRBV29-1, with TRBD2 matching 10 bases. CDR1 is SQVTM and CDR2 is ANQGSEA in the germline V gene. The CDR3 contains 18 residues. The V gene end was trimmed by 5 bases and the J gene end by 5 bases; junction bases not matched to a gene: 18. This CDR3 is CSVCGGQGRTSGNNEQFF. CDR3 coding DNA: TGCAGCGTTTGTGGCGGGCAGGGTAGGACTAGCGGAAACAATGAGCAGTTCTTC.